This passage covers 23 T cell receptor beta chains from one sample sequenced in a study of blood T cell repertoires in COVID-19. This table comes from immunoSEQ multiplex PCR, and its TCRdb copy is limited to in-frame clones, with some not included. The sample lists about 210,000 clones, about four fifths occurring once. Specimen: peripheral blood. These receptor sequences come from a man over 45 with active or convalescent COVID-19.

The CDR3 loop reads CASSVEGGYYEQYF. The CDR3 DNA reads as TGTGCCAGCAGCGTAGAGGGCGGGTACTACGAGCAGTACTTC. This chain joins TRBV9 and TRBJ2-7; D might be TRBD2 (5 bases). Germline CDR1 SGDLS, CDR2 YYNGEE. V lost 0 bases and J lost 3, with 10 bases in between. This CDR3 is 14 amino acids long.

In this sample, this clone turned up once. The V gene is TRBV28, the J gene TRBJ1-4, with 7 bases lining up with TRBD1. The V gene end was trimmed by 5 bases and the J gene end by 4 bases; junction bases not matched to a gene: 7. The CDR3 has 15 residues. Germline CDR1 and CDR2: MDHEN and SYDVKM. CDR3 coding DNA: TGTGCCAGCAGTCTAGGGGGACAGCTTAATGAAAAACTGTTTTTT. The encoded protein is CASSLGGQLNEKLFF.

This chain uses TRBV27 with TRBJ1-2, with 7 nucleotides matching TRBD1. The CDR3 spans 16 residues. Germline CDR1 reads MNHEY; CDR2 reads SMNVEV (reference sequence). Unmatched junction bases numbered 12, after V lost 4 bases and J lost 4 bases. The CDR3 bases are TGTGCCAGCAGTTCACAACTTAGGGGGCGTCCCTATGGCTACACCTTC. It is translated as CASSSQLRGRPYGYTF.

This clone was detected once. This chain uses TRBV9 with TRBJ2-1, with D perhaps TRBD2 (5 bases). Germline V gives CDR1 SGDLS, CDR2 YYNGEE. The CDR3 has 15 amino acids. Trimming took 0 bases from V and 6 from J, leaving 13 bases between them. CDR3: CASSVDLGVGNEQFF. The CDR3 nucleotides are TGTGCCAGCAGCGTAGATCTCGGGGTTGGCAATGAGCAGTTCTTC.

The chain employs TRBV7-2 and TRBJ2-3; TRBD2 aligns across 7 bases. Germline V CDR1 and CDR2: SGHTA, FQGNSA. This CDR3 is 16 amino acids long. V lost 5 bases to trimming and J lost 6 bases; unmatched junction nucleotides: 14. The CDR3 DNA is TGTGCCAGCAGCCACCGACTAGCAAAGGGGAGGGATACGCAGTATTTT. Translated, it gives CASSHRLAKGRDTQYF.

The CDR3 reads CASSLRGSSPLHF. In nucleotides, the CDR3 is TGTGCCAGCAGCTTACGGGGGAGTTCACCCCTCCACTTT. This chain links TRBV7-9 with TRBJ1-6; the D gene is possibly TRBD1 (5 bases). The V end was cut by 2 bases, the J end by 9 bases, with 8 bases between. The V gene's germline CDR1 is SEHNR and CDR2 FQNEAQ (reference sequence). The CDR3 has 13 amino acids.

The chain joins TRBV11-2 to TRBJ1-2; D might be TRBD1 (6 bases). V was cut by 1 base and J by 5 bases, with 11 bases left in between. CDR1 and CDR2 (germline): SGHAT, FQNNGV. There are 14 residues in the CDR3. In nucleotides, the CDR3 is TGTGCCAGCAGCTTAGGAAATAGGGGGTATGGCTACACCTTC. It codes for CASSLGNRGYGYTF.

The genes are TRBV5-1 and TRBJ2-7, with 15 bases that match TRBD2. This CDR3 spans 18 amino acids. Per the germline V gene, CDR1 is SGHRS and CDR2 is YFSETQ. With V trimmed by 6 bases and J by 5 bases, 15 bases remained unmatched. CDR3 sequence (DNA): TGCGCCAGCAACGGTCCCGGGACTAGCGGGGGGACCCCCCACGAGCAGTACTTC. Translation gives CASNGPGTSGGTPHEQYF.

The chain carries TRBV7-8 and TRBJ1-5; 10 bases line up with TRBD1. Germline V CDR1 and CDR2: SGHVS, FQNEAQ. The V gene end was trimmed by 4 bases and the J gene end by 6 bases; junction bases not matched to a gene: 3. The CDR3 is 14 amino acids. The CDR3 reads CASSWDRGGQPQHF. The CDR3 DNA is TGTGCCAGCAGCTGGGACAGGGGTGGTCAGCCCCAGCATTTT.

The chain has TRBV11-1 and TRBJ2-1; 12 positions match TRBD2. This CDR3 has 15 residues. The germline V gene has CDR1 SGHAT and CDR2 FQDESV (reference sequence). Trimming at V came to 1 base and at J to 5 bases, leaving 0 bases not matched to a gene. CDR3 sequence (DNA): TGTGCCAGCAGCTTAGGGACTAGCGGGAACAATGAGCAGTTCTTC. The encoded protein is CASSLGTSGNNEQFF.

The V and J genes are TRBV10-3 and TRBJ2-1, with 9 bases aligning to TRBD1. In germline, CDR1 is ENHRY, CDR2 SYGVKD. The CDR3 spans 16 residues. The V gene end was trimmed by 10 bases and the J gene end by 6 bases; junction bases not matched to a gene: 16. The CDR3 protein is CATRRGVTGGTNEQFF. The DNA for the CDR3 is TGTGCCACCCGGCGAGGGGTGACAGGGGGAACCAATGAGCAGTTCTTC.

The chain uses TRBV2 and TRBJ2-3, with 7 bases that match TRBD1. Per germline, CDR1 SNHLY and CDR2 FYNNEI. The ends lost 6 bases at V and 0 bases at J; junction bases unmatched: 6. CDR3 length: 15 amino acids. Here the CDR3 DNA reads TGTGCCAGCAGGTACGGGACAGCTAGCACAGATACGCAGTATTTT. This gives the protein CASRYGTASTDTQYF. Variable domain in full (rest from reference TRBV2 and TRBJ2-3): EPEVTQTPSHQVTQMGQEVILRCVPISNHLYFYWYRQILGQKVEFLVSFYNNEISEKSEIFDDQFSVERPDGSNFTLKIRSTKLEDSAMYFCASRYGTASTDTQYFGPGTRLTVL.

The chain couples TRBV2 to TRBJ2-1, with 8 nucleotides matching TRBD2. CDR3 length equals 13 residues. Germline lookup yields CDR1 SNHLY and CDR2 FYNNEI. V was clipped by 4 bases and J by 9 bases; unmatched bases: 5. The CDR3 bases are TGTGCCAGCAGTGTTAGCGGGGTGGGTGAGCAGTTCTTC. It translates to CASSVSGVGEQFF.

V usage is TRBV5-4 and J usage is TRBJ1-3, with 7 bases matching TRBD1. From germline, CDR1 is SGHNT and CDR2 YYREEE (reference sequence). Losses at the gene ends were 4 bases for V and 0 bases for J; bases not matched to a gene: 7. The CDR3 runs to 16 residues. Here the CDR3 DNA reads TGTGCCAGCAGCCGTCAGACAGGGACCTCTGGAAACACCATATATTTT. Translation: CASSRQTGTSGNTIYF. Full variable domain (remainder filled in from reference TRBV5-4 and TRBJ1-3): ETGVTQSPTHLIKTRGQQVTLRCSSQSGHNTVSWYQQALGQGPQFIFQYYREEENGRGNFPPRFSGLQFPNYSSELNVNALELDDSALYLCASSRQTGTSGNTIYFGEGSWLTVV.

The V call is TRBV2, the J call TRBJ1-1; no definite D call. This CDR3 has 15 amino acids. Trimming shortened V by 6 bases and J by 0 bases, and 14 bases separated the two germline ends. Looked up from germline, CDR1 is SNHLY and CDR2 is FYNNEI. The chain's CDR3 is CASRRDGRLNTEAFF. The CDR3 DNA is TGTGCCAGCAGACGGGATGGGCGGCTGAACACTGAAGCTTTCTTT. Drawing the rest from reference TRBV2 and TRBJ1-1, the complete variable domain is EPEVTQTPSHQVTQMGQEVILRCVPISNHLYFYWYRQILGQKVEFLVSFYNNEISEKSEIFDDQFSVERPDGSNFTLKIRSTKLEDSAMYFCASRRDGRLNTEAFFGQGTRLTVV.

A single count supports this clone. This CDR3 is also generated by other DNA sequences in the sample. This sequence joins TRBV9 and TRBJ2-5, with D possibly TRBD2 on 6 matching bases. This CDR3 region has 13 residues. V lost 2 bases, J lost 2 bases, and 7 bases lay in between. Germline CDR1 SGDLS, CDR2 YYNGEE. This CDR3 is CASSVGGQETQYF. CDR3 in DNA: TGTGCCAGCAGCGTGGGGGGACAAGAGACCCAGTACTTC.

This clone was observed once. The chain couples TRBV19 to TRBJ2-3, with D perhaps matching TRBD2 (6 bases). CDR3 size: 17 residues. The V and J ends lost 5 bases and 4 bases respectively, with 22 bases between them. CDR1 is LNHDA, CDR2 SQIVND, per germline (reference sequence). CDR3 DNA: TGTGCCAGTAGTGTCACCGGAGGGACTGATTCTTCAGATACGCAGTATTTT. Translation gives CASSVTGGTDSSDTQYF.

V is TRBV6-6 and J is TRBJ1-5; TRBD1 agrees at 7 bases. V lost 9 bases and J lost 1; bases outside the gene matches: 9. This CDR3 comprises 15 residues. Germline lookup yields CDR1 MNHNY and CDR2 SVGAGI (reference sequence). This CDR3 is CASQQGRRSNQPQHF. The CDR3 coding sequence is TGTGCCAGTCAACAGGGGAGAAGGAGCAATCAGCCCCAGCATTTT.

The rearrangement uses TRBV7-2 and TRBJ1-2; 7 bases are shared with TRBD1. The germline V gene has CDR1 SGHTA and CDR2 FQGNSA. Unmatched junction bases numbered 7, after V lost 5 bases and J lost 4 bases. There are 14 residues in the CDR3. The CDR3 coding sequence is TGTGCCAGCAGCCCAGCCGGGACAGCCTATGGCTACACCTTC. This sequence encodes CASSPAGTAYGYTF.

The J gene is TRBJ1-1, the V gene TRBV29-1; D gene uncertain. With 7 bases removed from V and 3 bases from J, the gap between germline ends came to 15 bases. The CDR3 consists of 13 residues. Looked up from germline, CDR1 is SQVTM and CDR2 is ANQGSEA. This CDR3 reads CSAQISGDTEAFF. CDR3 DNA sequence: TGCAGCGCCCAAATTTCAGGCGACACTGAAGCTTTCTTT.

This clone was counted a few times. V and J are TRBV12-5 and TRBJ2-1, with a possible D match to TRBD2 (7 bases). V was shortened by 1 base and J by 7 bases, with 14 bases between the two germline ends. This CDR3 region has 15 residues. Germline CDR1 and CDR2: LGHNT and FRNRAP. Written as DNA, the CDR3 is TGTGCTAGTGGTTTGGAAAAAGGGGGGGTGAATGAGCAGTTCTTC. Residues: CASGLEKGGVNEQFF.

This chain uses TRBV5-5 with TRBJ2-1, with a weak D call TRBD1 (6 bases). CDR3 length equals 15 residues. Trimming pared 0 bases from V and 3 bases from J, leaving 10 bases between. Germline V gives CDR1 SGHKS, CDR2 YYEKEE (reference sequence). The CDR3 spells CASSLVSRGYNEQFF. Here the CDR3 DNA reads TGTGCCAGCAGCTTGGTGTCCAGGGGCTACAATGAGCAGTTCTTC.

The rearrangement uses TRBV19 and TRBJ1-3; 7 positions match TRBD1. Germline-derived CDR1 and CDR2 are LNHDA and SQIVND (reference sequence). The CDR3 sequence is 16 residues long. Trimming at V came to 4 bases and at J to 2 bases, leaving 8 bases not matched to a gene. The CDR3 DNA follows: TGTGCCAGTAGTACCACAGGGGCGCGCGCTGGAAACACCATATATTTT. Its protein product is CASSTTGARAGNTIYF.